What follows are 13 T cell receptor beta chains derived from one specimen sequenced in a study of shared clonotypes between healthy human individuals. Cells designated naive CD8 were CD45RO-negative and were positively selected for CCR7, with terminally differentiated effector memory CD45RA+ cells excluded. Clones were read by immunoSEQ multiplex PCR, and TCRdb kept only the in-frame ones, dropping some. This table has some 1,900,000 clones, about 95% appearing once. The sequencing sample was made of naive CD8+ T cells sorted from blood. The source of these receptors is a young man in good health.

The chain has TRBV4-3 and TRBJ2-7, with 9 nucleotides matching TRBD2. Germline V lookup: CDR1 LGHNA, CDR2 YSLEER. Trimming took 0 bases from V and 7 from J; bases not matched to a gene: 4. This CDR3 region has 14 residues. CDR3 residues: CASSQEAGGWEQYF. CDR3 in DNA: TGCGCCAGCAGCCAAGAAGCGGGGGGTTGGGAGCAGTACTTC.

The gene calls are TRBV6-5 and TRBJ2-7, with a tentative D call TRBD1 (6 bases). Looked up from germline, CDR1 is MNHEY and CDR2 is SVGAGI. The CDR3 is 14 residues long. Trimming pared 3 bases from V and 6 bases from J, leaving 15 bases between. In DNA, the CDR3 is TGTGCCAGCAGTTATTTGGGGGCGGATGTCGAGCAGTACTTC. This codes for CASSYLGADVEQYF.

The CDR3 DNA reads as TGTGCCAGTAGTCTCGGGACAGGGGGCGCGGATACGCAGTATTTT. This encodes CASSLGTGGADTQYF. The chain couples TRBV19 to TRBJ2-3; TRBD1 agrees at 12 bases. The CDR3 is 15 amino acids. The ends lost 5 bases at V and 6 bases at J; junction bases unmatched: 6. Germline CDR1 reads LNHDA; CDR2 reads SQIVND (reference sequence).

The V and J genes are TRBV5-1 and TRBJ2-1; D gene unclear. CDR1 SGHRS and CDR2 YFSETQ come from the germline V gene. V lost 5 bases and J 2 bases, leaving 11 bases between the germline ends. The CDR3 is 14 residues long. CDR3: CASRSSGAYNEQFF. The CDR3 DNA reads as TGCGCCAGCAGAAGTTCAGGAGCCTACAATGAGCAGTTCTTC. The variable domain in full, with the rest retrieved from reference TRBV5-1 and TRBJ2-1, is KAGVTQTPRYLIKTRGQQVTLSCSPISGHRSVSWYQQTPGQGLQFLFEYFSETQRNKGNFPGRFSGRQFSNSRSEMNVSTLELGDSALYLCASRSSGAYNEQFFGPGTRLTVL.

V usage is TRBV5-1 and J usage is TRBJ2-1; TRBD2 matches 8 bases. The CDR3 consists of 12 residues. Germline CDR1 is SGHRS and CDR2 is YFSETQ. V was pared by 4 bases and J by 8 bases, with 2 bases of the junction left unmatched. In DNA, the CDR3 is TGCGCCAGCAGCGCGGGGGGCCATGAGCAGTTCTTC. Amino acid sequence: CASSAGGHEQFF.

The gene calls are TRBV13 and TRBJ2-1; D remains ambiguous. This CDR3 comprises 15 residues. The germline CDR1 and CDR2 sequences are PRHDT and FYEKMQ (reference sequence). V lost 0 bases and J lost 3, with 9 bases in between. CDR3: CASSLGMADYNEQFF. Written as DNA, the CDR3 is TGTGCCAGCAGCTTAGGCATGGCAGACTACAATGAGCAGTTCTTC.

Written as DNA, the CDR3 is TGTGCCAGCAGCCCGGGACTAGCATTATACAATGAGCAGTTCTTC. As protein: CASSPGLALYNEQFF. The chain couples TRBV7-9 to TRBJ2-1, with TRBD2 matching 9 bases. The trim removed 5 bases at V and 4 bases at J, leaving 6 bases unmatched. This CDR3 contains 15 residues. Germline values: CDR1 SEHNR, CDR2 FQNEAQ (reference sequence).

This chain connects TRBV19 to TRBJ1-5, with TRBD1 matching 7 bases. V gave up 5 bases and J gave up 3 bases; unmatched junction bases: 7. CDR3 length equals 15 residues. Per germline, CDR1 LNHDA and CDR2 SQIVND (reference sequence). As DNA, the CDR3 is TGTGCCAGTAGTTCCGGGACAGCAAACAATCAGCCCCAGCATTTT. It translates to CASSSGTANNQPQHF.

The chain employs TRBV11-3 and TRBJ2-1; 11 bases are a match to TRBD2. J was trimmed by 4 bases and V by 1 base; bases with no gene match: 0. Germline values: CDR1 SGHNT, CDR2 YENEEA. The CDR3 extends over 15 amino acids. CDR3 loop: CASSLGLAGYNEQFF. The CDR3 DNA follows: TGTGCCAGCAGCTTAGGACTAGCGGGGTACAATGAGCAGTTCTTC. Drawing the rest from reference TRBV11-3 and TRBJ2-1, the complete variable domain is EAGVVQSPRYKIIEKKQPVAFWCNPISGHNTLYWYLQNLGQGPELLIRYENEEAVDDSQLPKDRFSAERLKGVDSTLKIQPAELGDSAVYLCASSLGLAGYNEQFFGPGTRLTVL.

Points on this clone: The same CDR3 also results from other DNA sequences found in this sample. The rearrangement joins TRBV9 to TRBJ2-7; D is unclear. CDR3 length: 12 residues. Germline V gene lookup returns CDR1 SGDLS and CDR2 YYNGEE. Trimming removed 3 bases from V and 0 bases from J, with 4 bases in between. The CDR3 here is CASSGNSYEQYF. The CDR3 coding sequence is TGTGCCAGCAGCGGGAACTCCTACGAGCAGTACTTC.

A word on this clone: The same CDR3 is also encoded by other DNA sequences in this sample. The chain combines TRBV5-6 with TRBJ2-5; D might be TRBD1 (5 bases). Germline values: CDR1 SGHDT, CDR2 YYEEEE. The CDR3 contains 13 residues. Trimming left V 3 bases short and J 1 base short, with 7 bases between. The CDR3 loop is CASSWGSQETQYF. CDR3 in DNA: TGTGCCAGCAGCTGGGGCAGCCAAGAGACCCAGTACTTC. Full variable domain (outside the CDR3, taken from reference TRBV5-6 and TRBJ2-5): DAGVTQSPTHLIKTRGQQVTLRCSPKSGHDTVSWYQQALGQGPQFIFQYYEEEERQRGNFPDRFSGHQFPNYSSELNVNALLLGDSALYLCASSWGSQETQYFGPGTRLLVL.

The rearrangement links TRBV10-3 to TRBJ1-3, with D hard to call. The V gene lost 6 bases and the J gene lost 5 bases, with 14 bases spanning the gap. This CDR3 is built from 14 residues. Germline assignment: CDR1 ENHRY and CDR2 SYGVKD. The CDR3 loop is CAIRIWDSRNTIYF. The CDR3, as DNA: TGTGCCATCAGGATTTGGGATTCGAGAAACACCATATATTTT.

J is TRBJ1-4 and V is TRBV6-5; D ambiguous. The germline V gene has CDR1 MNHEY and CDR2 SVGAGI. The CDR3 spans 14 residues. V lost 6 bases and J lost 7, with 15 bases in between. The CDR3, as DNA: TGTGCCAGCAGGAACCTATTGGAGAGTGAAAAACTGTTTTTT. Translated: CASRNLLESEKLFF.